This T cell receptor beta chain was obtained from a study of Ad26.COV2.S vaccination and SARS-CoV-2 variants. About the study: Ad26.COV2.S was injected intramuscularly once or twice, 56 days apart. Study conclusions and caveats: Comparable non-spike TCR breadth was observed in vaccine and placebo recipients.

The assay was immunoSEQ multiplex PCR, and TCRdb's table has in-frame clones only and misses some. The table lists around 400,000 clones, 83% of them singletons. Remarks on this clone: Its antigen is not identified. No DNA is shown, since the ends of the CDR3 on it are uncertain; the CDR3 is the one TCRdb lists.

Treatment defined: roughly 18 received Ad26.COV2.S at low or high dose, single or two shots; 5 received placebo; per-sample allocation not given. Day 63 after the first vaccine or placebo injection was the time point for sampling. Germline V gives CDR1 MRHNA, CDR2 SNTAGT. Both ends counted, the CDR3 spans 13 residues. The sequencing here drew on peripheral blood, taken in a trial of Ad26.COV2.S vaccine versus placebo. This TCR was recovered from a person between 18 and 65 years old who received the Ad26.COV2.S COVID-19 vaccine or a placebo. This sequence joins TRBV6-4 and TRBJ1-1. The chain's CDR3 is CASSSSSGTEAFF.